Below, 9 T cell receptor beta chains from the same sample are listed, as sequenced in a study of post-analysis software for immune sequencing data. The study, taken as a whole, reports: Five or six TRBV segments, TRBV5-6, TRBV5-1 and TRBV20-1 among them, were found more frequent in patients than controls.

The TCR beta cDNA libraries contained unique molecular identifiers. TCRdb used MiXCR to reprocess the PCR reads, holding one entry per CDR3 protein. The sample holds fewer than 700,000 distinct CDR3 sequences, roughly 46% seen once. Antigen specificity for these receptors is unknown. Sequencing used blood. These TCRs come from a girl aged 5-17 years with multiple sclerosis.

CDR3 nucleotide sequence: TGTGCCACCAGTGATGCGACTCGGGATGAGCAGTTCTTC. Protein product: CATSDATRDEQFF. The rearrangement uses TRBV24-1 and TRBJ2-1, with D unclear. Trimming left V 3 bases short and J 8 bases short, with 10 bases between. The CDR3 is 13 amino acids. Germline CDR1 reads KGHDR; CDR2 reads SFDVKD.

The J gene is TRBJ1-2, the V gene TRBV2; D possibly corresponds to TRBD1 (5 bases). This CDR3 is 15 amino acids long. V was trimmed by 7 bases and J by 4 bases, leaving 19 bases between them. CDR1 and CDR2 from the germline V gene are SNHLY and FYNNEI. The chain's CDR3 is CASNEGRERIYGYTF. As DNA, the CDR3 is TGTGCCAGCAATGAGGGCAGGGAGCGGATCTATGGCTACACCTTC. The entire variable domain, with the rest obtained from reference TRBV2 and TRBJ1-2, is as follows: EPEVTQTPSHQVTQMGQEVILRCVPISNHLYFYWYRQILGQKVEFLVSFYNNEISEKSEIFDDQFSVERPDGSNFTLKIRSTKLEDSAMYFCASNEGRERIYGYTFGSGTRLTVV.

The gene calls are TRBV6-1 and TRBJ2-7, with a possible D match to TRBD2 (5 bases). Germline lookup yields CDR1 MNHNS and CDR2 SASEGT. V was cut by 5 bases and J by 1 base, with 18 bases left in between. The CDR3 runs to 16 residues. For the CDR3, the DNA is TGTGCCAGCAGTTTGAGCGGAGAGGTAAAATCCTACGAGCAGTACTTC. It is translated as CASSLSGEVKSYEQYF.

J is TRBJ2-1 and V is TRBV12-3 or TRBV12-4; 16 bases are a match to TRBD2. The length of the CDR3 is 17 residues. Trimming cost V 5 bases and J 9 bases; bases outside gene matches: 10. CDR3 sequence: CASSLGTSGRASVEQFF. The CDR3 bases are TGTGCCAGCAGTCTAGGGACTAGCGGGAGGGCCTCGGTTGAGCAGTTCTTC.

The rearrangement uses TRBV2 and TRBJ2-1; perhaps TRBD1 as D (5 bases). V was trimmed by 11 bases and J by 10 bases, leaving 21 bases between them. CDR3 size: 13 residues. Germline CDR1 SNHLY, CDR2 FYNNEI. This CDR3 is CALTRTWGSEQFF. CDR3 nucleotides: TGTGCCTTGACGAGGACATGGGGTTCCGAGCAGTTCTTC.

The chain carries TRBV4-2 and TRBJ2-4; a weak D match, TRBD2 (7 bases). The assigned J gene may be wrong: the sequence end matches TRBJ2-5 better. There are 15 residues in the CDR3. Germline V CDR1 and CDR2: LGHNA, YNFKEQ. The CDR3 nucleotides read TGTGCCAGCAGCCGAGAGGGGGGGCAGCAAGAGACCCAGTACTTC. Translating gives CASSREGGQQETQYF.

This clonotype showed up just once. V is TRBV25-1 and J is TRBJ1-2, with D possibly being TRBD1 (6 bases). Germline values: CDR1 MGHDK, CDR2 SYGVNS. The CDR3 has 13 residues. Trimming removed 2 bases from V and 8 bases from J, with 12 bases in between. This CDR3 reads CASSEPAGDGYTF. DNA for the CDR3: TGTGCCAGCAGTGAACCCGCAGGGGACGGCTACACCTTC.

This clonotype was detected only a few times. V is TRBV6-2 or TRBV6-3 and J is TRBJ2-1; 14 bases align to TRBD2. The trim removed 6 bases at V and 0 bases at J, leaving 7 bases unmatched. The V gene's germline CDR1 is MNHEY and CDR2 SVGEGT. This CDR3 comprises 18 residues. This CDR3 reads CASSPGTSGGSSYNEQFF. DNA for the CDR3: TGTGCCAGCAGCCCCGGGACTAGCGGGGGAAGCTCCTACAATGAGCAGTTCTTC.

CDR3 amino acids: CASSPAGGRNTEAFF. Here the CDR3 DNA reads TGCGCCAGCAGCCCCGCAGGGGGCAGAAACACTGAAGCTTTCTTT. The J gene is TRBJ1-1, the V gene TRBV5-1, with 8 positions matching TRBD1. This CDR3 comprises 15 residues. Losses at the gene ends were 4 bases for V and 2 bases for J; bases not matched to a gene: 7. Germline lookup yields CDR1 SGHRS and CDR2 YFSETQ.